A single T cell receptor (beta chain) is shown here with its context. This CDR3 has 16 residues. V shed 4 bases and J shed 0 bases, with 13 bases lying between them. Looked up from germline, CDR1 is MDHEN and CDR2 is SYDVKM. This specimen comes from a study of shared clonotypes between healthy human individuals. Repertoires were generated with immunoSEQ multiplex PCR, while TCRdb's copy carries only in-frame clones and drops some. Among 500,000 to 700,000 clones listed, approximately 95% were seen once. The naive CD8 subset, CD45RO-negative cells positively selected for CCR7, excluded terminally differentiated effector memory CD45RA+ cells.

The clonotype originates from a woman aged 25 to 39 in good health. The source material was naive CD8+ T cells sorted from blood. The V call is TRBV28, the J call TRBJ1-5; no definite D call. This CDR3 reads CASSSYTDYSNQPQHF. The CDR3 region has the DNA TGTGCCAGCAGTTCGTACACGGATTATAGCAATCAGCCCCAGCATTTT.